The clone carrying this T cell receptor beta chain appeared a single time. The sample comes from a study of T cell changes during pregnancy in multiple sclerosis. Trimming took off 0 bases at V and 2 bases at J, with 14 bases between the two ends. The CDR3 is made up of 17 amino acids. Per germline, CDR1 SNHLY and CDR2 FYNNEI. Sequencing used immunoSEQ multiplex PCR; TCRdb keeps in-frame clones, though not all of them. The sample consists of about 31,000 clones, over 80% of them appearing once. This rearrangement joins TRBV2 to TRBJ1-5; D is uncertain. The input for sequencing was CD8+ T cells from peripheral blood mononuclear cells, taken in the first trimester of pregnancy. This clonotype originated in a female donor with multiple sclerosis, enrolled in a pregnancy study. CDR3 residues: CASSEALSGIRNQPQHF. For the CDR3, the DNA is TGTGCCAGCAGTGAAGCGCTTTCGGGAATCCGCAATCAGCCCCAGCATTTT.